Listed below are T cell receptor beta chains from one sample, sequenced in a study of blood T cell repertoires in COVID-19. TCRdb keeps only in-frame clones here, not all; method: immunoSEQ multiplex PCR. The sample holds tens of thousands of clones, around 92% seen once. Material for sequencing was peripheral blood. The receptors were gathered from a man aged 50 or older with COVID-19, enrolled during active disease. Both conserved end residues are part of each CDR3. D genes are given only for firm matches. A clone size is listed for some rows: how often the clone was seen (once, few, many), or a class if it is expanded.

CDR3 | D | size | V
CASSSNTYDYNSPLHF | . | once | TRBV7-9
CASSQYGHINQPQHF | . | . | TRBV16
CASSLGGLAGSTGELFF | TRBD2 | . | TRBV7-9
CATSRGKGGGNQPQHF | . | . | TRBV15
CAWSRINSNQPQHF | . | . | TRBV30
CSASEVYEQYF | . | . | TRBV20-1
CAWSHRQVRSEKLFF | . | . | TRBV30
CASSLGQGVNYGYTF | TRBD1 | once | TRBV9
CASSVGGDEKLFF | . | . | TRBV28
CASSQDMRLGELFF | . | . | TRBV3-1/TRBV3-2
CASRSGEGTGSLVANEAFF | TRBD1 | . | TRBV2
CASSLGDYLSYEQYF | TRBD2 | . | TRBV11-2
CASSIPFNTGELFF | . | . | TRBV19
CASRNRGLGTDTQYF | TRBD1 | . | TRBV5-8
CASSHDRTWGVSPLHF | . | once | TRBV2
CASSRGQNYNSPLHF | . | . | TRBV11-2
CASSFFTSGTSNTGELFF | TRBD2 | . | TRBV5-1
CASSSREGHGRGHEQFF | . | . | TRBV9
CASSYSETGTENYGYTF | TRBD1 | . | TRBV6-2/TRBV6-3
CASKPHTASGGLPDTQYF | TRBD2 | . | TRBV5-1
CSVADPQGAYYGYTF | TRBD1 | . | TRBV29-1
CASSYSTGATEAFF | TRBD1 | . | TRBV6-5
CASSLGGTVSPLHF | TRBD1 | . | TRBV5-4
CASSFERGSGNTIYF | . | . | TRBV6-5
CASSFFTGDNYGYTF | TRBD1 | . | TRBV5-6
CASSNRKIADSSYNEQFF | . | . | TRBV25-1
CASSVKRTLNNEQFF | . | . | TRBV19
CASSLGTSGEQFF | TRBD2 | . | TRBV5-1
CASRAPGSGELFF | . | . | TRBV6-4
CASSQDGGTQYF | . | . | TRBV12-3/TRBV12-4
CASSPIYPGADEQYF | . | . | TRBV18
CASSGGGGPHEQYF | TRBD2 | . | TRBV9
CASSIRQQNTGELFF | . | . | TRBV9
CAWNTGGYEQYF | TRBD2 | . | TRBV30
CASSFVGSYNEQFF | . | once | TRBV7-9
CASSLVLYGGSGANVLTF | . | . | TRBV11-2
CAINLAGPTDTQYF | TRBD2 | . | TRBV10-3
CASRHSGSQFF | . | once | TRBV19
CASSQLRGGGNSYEQYF | . | . | TRBV14
CASSERTGGVHEQYF | TRBD1 | . | TRBV10-1
CASSQEREQETQYF | . | . | TRBV4-1
CASSLGGGAEKLFF | . | few | TRBV11-2
CANGPDTGSTDTQYF | . | . | TRBV21-1